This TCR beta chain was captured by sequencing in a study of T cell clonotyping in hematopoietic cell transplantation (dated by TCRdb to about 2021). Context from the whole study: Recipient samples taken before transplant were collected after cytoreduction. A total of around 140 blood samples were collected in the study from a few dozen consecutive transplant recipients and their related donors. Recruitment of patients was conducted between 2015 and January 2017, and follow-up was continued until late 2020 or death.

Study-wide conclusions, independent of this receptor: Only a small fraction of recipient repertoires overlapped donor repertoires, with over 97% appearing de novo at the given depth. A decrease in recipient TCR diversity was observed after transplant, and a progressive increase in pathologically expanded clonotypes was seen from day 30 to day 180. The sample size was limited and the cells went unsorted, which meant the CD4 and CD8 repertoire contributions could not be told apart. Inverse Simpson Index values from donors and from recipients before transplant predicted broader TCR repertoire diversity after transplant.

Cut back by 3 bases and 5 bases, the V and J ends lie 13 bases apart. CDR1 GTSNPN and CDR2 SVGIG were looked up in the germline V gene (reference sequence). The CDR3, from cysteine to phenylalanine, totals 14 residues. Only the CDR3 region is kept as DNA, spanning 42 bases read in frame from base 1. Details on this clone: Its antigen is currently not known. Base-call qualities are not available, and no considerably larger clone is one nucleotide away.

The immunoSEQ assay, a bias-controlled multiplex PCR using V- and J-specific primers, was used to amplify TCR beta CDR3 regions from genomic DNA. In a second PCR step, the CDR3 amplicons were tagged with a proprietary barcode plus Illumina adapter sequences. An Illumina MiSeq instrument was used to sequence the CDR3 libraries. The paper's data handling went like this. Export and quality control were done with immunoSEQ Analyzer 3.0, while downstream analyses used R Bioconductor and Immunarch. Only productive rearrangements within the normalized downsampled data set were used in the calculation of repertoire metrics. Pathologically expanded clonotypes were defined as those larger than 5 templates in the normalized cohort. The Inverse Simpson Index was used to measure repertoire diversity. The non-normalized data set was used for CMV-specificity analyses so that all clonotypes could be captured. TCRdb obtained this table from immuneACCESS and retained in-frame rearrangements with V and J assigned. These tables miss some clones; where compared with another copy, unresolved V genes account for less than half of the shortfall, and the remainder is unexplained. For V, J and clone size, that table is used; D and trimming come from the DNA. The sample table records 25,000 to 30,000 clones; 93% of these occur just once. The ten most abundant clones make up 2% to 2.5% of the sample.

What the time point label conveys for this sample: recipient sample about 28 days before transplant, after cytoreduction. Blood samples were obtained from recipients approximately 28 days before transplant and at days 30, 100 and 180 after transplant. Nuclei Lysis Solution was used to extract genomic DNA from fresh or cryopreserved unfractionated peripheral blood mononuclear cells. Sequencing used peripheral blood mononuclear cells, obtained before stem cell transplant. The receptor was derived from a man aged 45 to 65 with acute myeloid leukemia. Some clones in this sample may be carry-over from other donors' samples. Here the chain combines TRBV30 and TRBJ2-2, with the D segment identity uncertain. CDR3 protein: CAWRRMGLTGELFF. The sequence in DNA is TGTGCCTGGAGAAGGATGGGTCTAACCGGGGAGCTGTTTTTT. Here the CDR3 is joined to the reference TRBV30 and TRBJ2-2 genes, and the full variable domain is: SQTIHQWPATLVQPVGSPLSLECTVEGTSNPNLYWYRQAAGRGLQLLFYSVGIGQISSEVPQNLSASRPQDRQFILSSKKLLLSDSGFYLCAWRRMGLTGELFFGEGSRLTVL.